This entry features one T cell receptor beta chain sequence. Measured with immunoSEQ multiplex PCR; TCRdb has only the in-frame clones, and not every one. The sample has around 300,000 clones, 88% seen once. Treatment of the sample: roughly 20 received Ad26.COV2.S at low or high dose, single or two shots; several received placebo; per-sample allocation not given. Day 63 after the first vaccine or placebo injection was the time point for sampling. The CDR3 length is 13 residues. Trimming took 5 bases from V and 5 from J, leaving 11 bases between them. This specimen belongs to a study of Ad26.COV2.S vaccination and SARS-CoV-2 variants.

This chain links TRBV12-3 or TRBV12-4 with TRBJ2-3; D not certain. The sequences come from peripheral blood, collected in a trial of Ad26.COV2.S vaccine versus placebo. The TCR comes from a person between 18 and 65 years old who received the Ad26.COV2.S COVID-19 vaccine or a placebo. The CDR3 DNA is TGTGCCAGCAGTCCGAACCTGGGAGATACGCAGTATTTT. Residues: CASSPNLGDTQYF.